This is a list of T cell receptor beta chains from one sample in a study of blood T cell repertoires in COVID-19. This table comes from immunoSEQ multiplex PCR, and its TCRdb copy is limited to in-frame clones, with some not included. The table records 21,000 or so clones, about 80% of them present only once. The specimen was peripheral blood. Every receptor here comes from a human donor in a cohort sampled during active COVID-19. CDR3s include the opening cysteine and the closing phenylalanine or tryptophan. Each record gives: clone size, J gene, V gene, D gene, CDR3 DNA, CDR3 protein. A D gene is named only where the DNA matches it firmly. Size tells how often a clone was seen (once, few, many) or the class of an expanded clone, and some rows leave it out.

>.|TRBJ1-1|TRBV11-3|.
TGTGCCAGCAGCTTAGGGGGCCGAACCGACACTGAAGCTTTCTTT
CASSLGGRTDTEAFF
>once|TRBJ2-7|TRBV11-2|.
TGTGCCAGCACCACCCTGACAGCTAGCTCCTACGAGCAGTACTTC
CASTTLTASSYEQYF
>.|TRBJ2-1|TRBV19|.
TGTGCCAGTAGCTTAAATGTCGGGACTTACAATGAGCAGTTCTTC
CASSLNVGTYNEQFF
>.|TRBJ1-2|TRBV7-2|.
TGTGCCAGCAGCTTAGATGGTTTAACGGGAGGTGGCTACACCTTC
CASSLDGLTGGGYTF
>.|TRBJ2-4|TRBV5-1|TRBD1
TGCGCCAGCAGCTTCCGGACAGGGGTTGGGGCGGACATTCAGTACTTC
CASSFRTGVGADIQYF
>few|TRBJ2-7|TRBV6-2/TRBV6-3|.
TGTGCCAGCAGTTATAGCCGCGAGCAGTACTTC
CASSYSREQYF
>.|TRBJ2-5|TRBV11-3|.
TGTGCCAGCAGCATGGACTGGGAGCCCCGCCAAGAGACCCAGTACTTC
CASSMDWEPRQETQYF
>.|TRBJ2-1|TRBV20-1|TRBD2
TGCAGTGCTAGTTCGGGACTAGCGGGGACCGCCTCCTACAATGAGCAGTTCTTC
CSASSGLAGTASYNEQFF
>once|TRBJ1-6|TRBV3-1/TRBV3-2|TRBD1
TGTGCCAGCAGACAGACCGGGACAGGGGTATCACCCCTCCACTTT
CASRQTGTGVSPLHF
>.|TRBJ2-7|TRBV30|.
TGTGCCTGGAGTAGACTTTCTGGCTACGAGCAGTACTTC
CAWSRLSGYEQYF
>.|TRBJ1-1|TRBV7-2|.
TGTGCCAGCAGCCACGGGGGGACCATGAACACTGAAGCTTTCTTT
CASSHGGTMNTEAFF
>.|TRBJ1-2|TRBV18|.
TGTGCCAGCTCACCTGGGTATAACAGTGGGCTTGCGAATAGTGGCTACACCTTC
CASSPGYNSGLANSGYTF
>.|TRBJ1-3|TRBV18|.
TGTGCCAGCTCACAAACACTCCTCGAGCAGGGAGGAATCGGAAACACCATATATTTT
CASSQTLLEQGGIGNTIYF
>.|TRBJ2-2|TRBV5-4|.
TGTGCCAGCAGCTTGGAACAGGGCAACACCGGGGAGCTGTTTTTT
CASSLEQGNTGELFF
>once|TRBJ2-7|TRBV7-2|.
TGTGCCAGCAGCTTAAAGGGGGGGTCCTACGAGCAGTACTTC
CASSLKGGSYEQYF
>.|TRBJ2-5|TRBV7-9|TRBD1
TGTGCCAGCAGCTTAGCAGCGGGCAGGGGGCGCGGGACCCAGTACTTC
CASSLAAGRGRGTQYF
>.|TRBJ1-1|TRBV4-1|.
TGCGCCAGCAGCCAACCTCCAGGAGGGGTTAACACTGAAGCTTTCTTT
CASSQPPGGVNTEAFF
>.|TRBJ2-3|TRBV5-4|TRBD1
TGTGCCAGCAGCTTACCCGGGACAGGGAGCACAGATACGCAGTATTTT
CASSLPGTGSTDTQYF
>few|TRBJ1-2|TRBV5-1|TRBD1
TGCGCCAGCAGCTTAGCGAGACAGGGACCTACTAACTATGGCTACACCTTC
CASSLARQGPTNYGYTF
>.|TRBJ1-3|TRBV5-1|TRBD1
TGCGCCAGCAGCTTGGCTCCGGGACAGGGTGGAAACACCATATATTTT
CASSLAPGQGGNTIYF
>.|TRBJ2-1|TRBV30|.
TGTGCCTGGAGTGTAGGAGGTGGAGGTGAGCAGTTCTTC
CAWSVGGGGEQFF
>.|TRBJ2-2|TRBV2|TRBD1
TGTGCCACACACAGGGGTTACGGGGAGCTGTTTTTT
CATHRGYGELFF
>.|TRBJ1-2|TRBV19|TRBD1
TGTGCCAGTAAAACAGGGGCCAACTATGGCTACACCTTC
CASKTGANYGYTF
>.|TRBJ2-5|TRBV5-4|TRBD2
TGTGCCAGCAGCTTGTTCGGCGGGGGGGCCCAAGAGACCCAGTACTTC
CASSLFGGGAQETQYF
>.|TRBJ1-3|TRBV11-2|.
TGTGCCAGCAGCTTAGATGCGACTGATCCGCGGGGATATTTT
CASSLDATDPRGYF
>once|TRBJ2-5|TRBV28|TRBD2
TGTGCCAGCAGTCCGGGACTAGCGCTGAAGACCCAGTACTTC
CASSPGLALKTQYF
>.|TRBJ1-2|TRBV9|.
TGTGCCAGCACCCCCCAACCCGCAGGGTACTACTATGGCTACACCTTC
CASTPQPAGYYYGYTF
>.|TRBJ2-1|TRBV11-3|.
TGTGCCAGCACCGGCAGAAGGCGGAATGAGCAGTTCTTC
CASTGRRRNEQFF
>once|TRBJ2-4|TRBV28|.
TGTGCCAGCAGTTCCCTAGGACTTTTAGCCAAAAACATTCAGTACTTC
CASSSLGLLAKNIQYF
>.|TRBJ2-4|TRBV4-1|TRBD2
TGCGCCAGCAGCCAACCCGGACTAGCGGGGGAGTTAGCCAAAAACATTCAGTACTTC
CASSQPGLAGELAKNIQYF
>.|TRBJ2-1|TRBV25-1|TRBD2
TGTGCCAGCAGTGAACCGGCGGGGGGGCCGAATGAGCAGTTCTTC
CASSEPAGGPNEQFF
>.|TRBJ2-7|TRBV2|.
TGTGCCAGCAGTGTGCCTGGGAGAGCCTACGAGCAGTACTTC
CASSVPGRAYEQYF
>.|TRBJ2-3|TRBV5-1|TRBD2
TGCGCCAGCAGCTTGGCCCCGGGGGGGGCTAGGGCAGATACGCAGTATTTT
CASSLAPGGARADTQYF
>.|TRBJ2-5|TRBV4-2|.
TGTGCCAGCAGCCCAACCGGACGGGAGGAGACCCAGTACTTC
CASSPTGREETQYF
>.|TRBJ1-6|TRBV3-1/TRBV3-2|.
TGTGCCAGCTCCCAGGGTCGAGGTTCACCCCTCCACTTT
CASSQGRGSPLHF
>.|TRBJ2-3|TRBV11-3|TRBD2
TGTGCCAGCAGCCCTAGCGGGGGCGTAGATACGCAGTATTTT
CASSPSGGVDTQYF
>.|TRBJ2-7|TRBV4-1|.
TGCGCCAGCAGCCGGGGGAGGCTTAGCGAGCAGTACTTC
CASSRGRLSEQYF
>once|TRBJ2-3|TRBV10-3|.
TGTGCCATCAGTGATAGTCTCACAGATACGCAGTATTTT
CAISDSLTDTQYF
>.|TRBJ2-1|TRBV5-6|TRBD2
TGTGCCAGCAGATTCCGGGGAGGGATCAATGAGCAGTTCTTC
CASRFRGGINEQFF
>few|TRBJ2-1|TRBV29-1|.
TGCAGCGTCTCAAACGGGGGGACCAGGGGTGAGCAGTTCTTC
CSVSNGGTRGEQFF
>.|TRBJ2-5|TRBV4-1|TRBD2
TGCGCCAGCAGCCAAACTAGCGGCGGTCAGGAGACCCAGTACTTC
CASSQTSGGQETQYF
>.|TRBJ2-3|TRBV19|TRBD2
TGTGCCAGTAGTATAGATAGCGGGACACAAAATCCCAGGGATTTT
CASSIDSGTQNPRDF
>.|TRBJ1-2|TRBV3-1/TRBV3-2|TRBD1
TGTGCCAGCAGCCAACGTCGGGCAGGGGGGAGCTATGGCTACACCTTC
CASSQRRAGGSYGYTF
>once|TRBJ2-2|TRBV9|TRBD1
TGTGCCAGCAGCGTGGGGACAGTGAACACCGGGGAGCTGTTTTTT
CASSVGTVNTGELFF
>.|TRBJ1-2|TRBV16|TRBD1
TGTGCCAGCAGACGACGACAGGGGGCGCTTAACTATGGCTACACCTTC
CASRRRQGALNYGYTF
>.|TRBJ2-1|TRBV29-1|.
TGCAGCGTCTCAGGCAGGTGGTCCTACAATGAGCAGTTCTTC
CSVSGRWSYNEQFF
>.|TRBJ2-7|TRBV5-1|.
TGCGCCAGCAGCTTGCAGGCAGGAAGCAACGAGCAGTACTTC
CASSLQAGSNEQYF
>.|TRBJ1-5|TRBV30|TRBD1
TGTGCCTGGAGGGGCTTGGACAGGGAGTTCGGTCAGCCCCAGCATTTT
CAWRGLDREFGQPQHF
>once|TRBJ1-1|TRBV4-1|.
TGCGCCAGCAGCCAAGTTTTCCGGTCTGCAGGAGCTTTCTTT
CASSQVFRSAGAFF
>.|TRBJ2-7|TRBV7-2|TRBD2
TGTGCCAGCAGCTTGACTAGCGGGGCCTACGAGCAGTACTTC
CASSLTSGAYEQYF
>.|TRBJ1-6|TRBV5-4|.
TGTGCCAGCAGCACGCCCCGGGGATACAATTCACCCCTCCACTTT
CASSTPRGYNSPLHF
>once|TRBJ2-5|TRBV5-6|TRBD2
TGTGCCAGCAGCCTTAGCGGGGACTACGGGACCCAGTACTTC
CASSLSGDYGTQYF
>.|TRBJ2-3|TRBV14|.
TGTGCCAGCAGCCTCGGCTTCAGGGTTGCAGATACGCAGTATTTT
CASSLGFRVADTQYF
>.|TRBJ2-1|TRBV6-1|.
TGTGCCAGCAGTGAACGAGCTAGCGATCTCAATGAGCAGTTCTTC
CASSERASDLNEQFF
>.|TRBJ1-2|TRBV3-1/TRBV3-2|TRBD1
TGTGCCAGCAGCCAAACGGACAGGGCCCCCAACTATGGCTACACCTTC
CASSQTDRAPNYGYTF
>.|TRBJ2-1|TRBV7-2|TRBD1
TGTGCCAGCAGCCCCACAGGGGCCCGAATCTACAATGAGCAGTTCTTC
CASSPTGARIYNEQFF
>.|TRBJ2-7|TRBV19|TRBD1
TGTGCCAGTCGAGACAGGGGGCGAGCTGACGAGCAGTACTTC
CASRDRGRADEQYF
>.|TRBJ1-6|TRBV5-5|.
TGTGCCAGCAGACTACAGGGAACCTATAATTCACCCCTCCACTTT
CASRLQGTYNSPLHF
>.|TRBJ2-5|TRBV11-3|TRBD1
TGTGCCAGCAGCGGAAGGGACAGCCGGCGGGACTTC
CASSGRDSRRDF